This TCR beta chain was identified during a study of B cell selection in AIRE deficiency. General observations from the study: Around 33% of healthy-shared Treg sequences were found among patient Tconv cells. Shared Treg sequences were biased toward short CDR3s with few non-templated nucleotide insertions.

About this clone itself: Its cognate antigen is unknown.

Generated by immunoSEQ multiplex PCR, the TCRdb table keeps only in-frame clones and is missing some. The sample comprises tens of thousands of clones, over 90% of which are singletons, and roughly 1.9% rests with the top ten. Germline assignment: CDR1 KGHSH and CDR2 LQKENI. CDR3 size: 15 residues. V was shortened by 3 bases and J by 2 bases, with 12 bases between the two germline ends. The regulatory T cell sort gate was CD4+CD25hiCD127low/negative. This chain joins TRBV18 and TRBJ2-3; D assignment may be TRBD1 or TRBD2 (5 bases each). The sample comprised Tregs sorted from PBMCs. The clonotype comes from a human donor with AIRE deficiency. CDR3 DNA sequence: TGTGCCAGCTCACCCCCCGGGACGAACACAGATACGCAGTATTTT. Translated: CASSPPGTNTDTQYF.